These T cell receptor beta chains were read from a single sample in a study of blood T cell repertoires in COVID-19. Only in-frame clones appear in the TCRdb table, and some are missing; sequencing was by immunoSEQ multiplex PCR. The sample shows 250,000 or so clones, 84% of them seen only once. The material sequenced was PBMCs or T cells enriched from blood (not recorded which). The receptors come from a man between 50 and 59 years old who had recovered from COVID-19. Both conserved end residues are part of each CDR3. A D gene is named only where the DNA matches it firmly. Size tells how often a clone was seen (once, few, many) or the class of an expanded clone, and some rows leave it out.

D gene	J gene	V gene	CDR3 length	clone size	CDR3 protein	CDR3 DNA
TRBD1	TRBJ2-4	TRBV6-7	17	.	CASSYSPRTGHKNIQYF	TGTGCCAGCAGTTACTCTCCGCGGACAGGGCATAAAAACATTCAGTACTTC
.	TRBJ2-1	TRBV5-8	11	.	CASSSTLSWFF	TGTGCCAGCAGCTCTACCTTAAGTTGGTTCTTC
TRBD2	TRBJ2-7	TRBV5-1	14	few	CASSLVSAGDEQYF	TGCGCCAGCAGCTTGGTCTCAGCGGGAGACGAGCAGTACTTC
.	TRBJ2-3	TRBV5-1	14	.	CASSLEGVADTQYF	TGCGCCAGCAGCTTGGAAGGGGTGGCAGATACGCAGTATTTT
TRBD2	TRBJ2-7	TRBV5-4	14	.	CASSSGGRASEQYF	TGTGCCAGCAGCTCCGGCGGGAGGGCAAGTGAGCAGTACTTC
TRBD1	TRBJ1-2	TRBV6-4	15	.	CASRPRDRVDYGYTF	TGTGCCAGTAGACCTAGGGACAGGGTCGACTATGGCTACACCTTC
.	TRBJ2-5	TRBV24-1	13	.	CATSLTGEETQYF	TGTGCCACCAGCCTTACGGGGGAAGAGACCCAGTACTTC
TRBD2	TRBJ2-5	TRBV4-3	15	.	CASSQGLSGRETQYF	TGCGCCAGCAGCCAAGGCCTTAGCGGGAGGGAGACCCAGTACTTC
TRBD2	TRBJ2-1	TRBV12-5	18	.	CASGTGTSGYSLYNEQFF	TGTGCTAGTGGTACCGGTACTAGCGGGTACTCTCTCTACAATGAGCAGTTCTTC
.	TRBJ1-1	TRBV7-9	15	.	CASSVGAQQGTEAFF	TGTGCCAGCAGCGTGGGGGCCCAACAAGGCACTGAAGCTTTCTTT
.	TRBJ1-6	TRBV6-5	14	.	CALTGITGNSPLHF	TGTGCCCTCACGGGAATAACCGGGAATTCACCCCTCCACTTT
.	TRBJ2-7	TRBV5-1	14	.	CASSGPKTGYEQYF	TGCGCCAGCAGCGGGCCTAAGACCGGCTACGAGCAGTACTTC
TRBD1	TRBJ2-1	TRBV27	15	.	CGTHTRTGRGDEQFF	TGTGGAACGCACACCCGGACAGGCCGTGGCGATGAGCAGTTCTTC
.	TRBJ2-1	TRBV6-6	12	many	CASSIDSNEQFF	TGTGCCAGCAGCATAGACAGCAATGAGCAGTTCTTC
TRBD1	TRBJ2-7	TRBV7-9	16	.	CASSLGPGQGTYEQYF	TGTGCCAGCAGCTTAGGCCCGGGACAGGGTACCTACGAGCAGTACTTC
TRBD1	TRBJ2-7	TRBV6-5	15	.	CASRSLGTGGDEQYF	TGTGCCAGCAGGTCCCTTGGGACAGGGGGCGACGAGCAGTACTTC
TRBD1	TRBJ2-7	TRBV4-3	15	few	CASSLGDSEVYEQYF	TGCGCCAGCAGCCTGGGGGACAGTGAAGTATACGAGCAGTACTTC
.	TRBJ1-1	TRBV7-3	15	.	CASSPVQGGWTEAFF	TGTGCCAGCAGCCCCGTTCAGGGTGGTTGGACTGAAGCTTTCTTT
.	TRBJ2-5	TRBV9	17	.	CASSVALPGGGQETQYF	TGTGCCAGCAGCGTAGCTCTCCCAGGGGGAGGTCAAGAGACCCAGTACTTC
TRBD2	TRBJ2-1	TRBV20-1	15	.	CSASVGTSGIHEQFF	TGCAGTGCTAGTGTTGGGACTAGCGGGATTCATGAGCAGTTCTTC
.	TRBJ1-3	TRBV5-5	14	.	CASSWQGGGNTIYF	TGTGCCAGCAGCTGGCAGGGAGGTGGAAACACCATATATTTT
.	TRBJ2-3	TRBV10-2	15	.	CASSDGLAMVGTQYF	TGCGCCAGCAGTGATGGGCTAGCAATGGTCGGTACGCAGTATTTT